This T cell receptor (beta chain) is drawn from a study of CD8 T cells in Susac syndrome. The overall study: When blood was drawn, the patients with Susac syndrome were therapy-naive, on corticosteroids, or on intravenous immunoglobulin alone.

Germline loops: CDR1 SNHLY, CDR2 FYNNEI. This CDR3 is 11 amino acids long. Random hexamers primed reverse transcription of roughly 0.5 to 1 ug RNA. TCRdb fed the immunoSEQ multiplex PCR reads into MiXCR, producing one record per CDR3 protein. The sample contains roughly 80,000 distinct CDR3 sequences, less than 95% of which appear only once. The Susac syndrome patients fit the recently defined diagnostic criteria for definite or probable disease. Negative isolation was used for CD8+ and CD4+ T cells and FACS enrichment for TEMRA cells. As regards this clonotype: The junction does not match germline at one end; this may be a read error.

Sequencing used CD8+ T cells from PBMCs. The genes are TRBV2 and TRBJ1-5; TRBD1 might be the D (6 bases). The sequence came from a human donor with Susac syndrome. The CDR3 loop is CASSEGTSQHF. In DNA form, the CDR3 reads TGTGCCAGCAGCGAAGGGACATCCCAGCATTTT.